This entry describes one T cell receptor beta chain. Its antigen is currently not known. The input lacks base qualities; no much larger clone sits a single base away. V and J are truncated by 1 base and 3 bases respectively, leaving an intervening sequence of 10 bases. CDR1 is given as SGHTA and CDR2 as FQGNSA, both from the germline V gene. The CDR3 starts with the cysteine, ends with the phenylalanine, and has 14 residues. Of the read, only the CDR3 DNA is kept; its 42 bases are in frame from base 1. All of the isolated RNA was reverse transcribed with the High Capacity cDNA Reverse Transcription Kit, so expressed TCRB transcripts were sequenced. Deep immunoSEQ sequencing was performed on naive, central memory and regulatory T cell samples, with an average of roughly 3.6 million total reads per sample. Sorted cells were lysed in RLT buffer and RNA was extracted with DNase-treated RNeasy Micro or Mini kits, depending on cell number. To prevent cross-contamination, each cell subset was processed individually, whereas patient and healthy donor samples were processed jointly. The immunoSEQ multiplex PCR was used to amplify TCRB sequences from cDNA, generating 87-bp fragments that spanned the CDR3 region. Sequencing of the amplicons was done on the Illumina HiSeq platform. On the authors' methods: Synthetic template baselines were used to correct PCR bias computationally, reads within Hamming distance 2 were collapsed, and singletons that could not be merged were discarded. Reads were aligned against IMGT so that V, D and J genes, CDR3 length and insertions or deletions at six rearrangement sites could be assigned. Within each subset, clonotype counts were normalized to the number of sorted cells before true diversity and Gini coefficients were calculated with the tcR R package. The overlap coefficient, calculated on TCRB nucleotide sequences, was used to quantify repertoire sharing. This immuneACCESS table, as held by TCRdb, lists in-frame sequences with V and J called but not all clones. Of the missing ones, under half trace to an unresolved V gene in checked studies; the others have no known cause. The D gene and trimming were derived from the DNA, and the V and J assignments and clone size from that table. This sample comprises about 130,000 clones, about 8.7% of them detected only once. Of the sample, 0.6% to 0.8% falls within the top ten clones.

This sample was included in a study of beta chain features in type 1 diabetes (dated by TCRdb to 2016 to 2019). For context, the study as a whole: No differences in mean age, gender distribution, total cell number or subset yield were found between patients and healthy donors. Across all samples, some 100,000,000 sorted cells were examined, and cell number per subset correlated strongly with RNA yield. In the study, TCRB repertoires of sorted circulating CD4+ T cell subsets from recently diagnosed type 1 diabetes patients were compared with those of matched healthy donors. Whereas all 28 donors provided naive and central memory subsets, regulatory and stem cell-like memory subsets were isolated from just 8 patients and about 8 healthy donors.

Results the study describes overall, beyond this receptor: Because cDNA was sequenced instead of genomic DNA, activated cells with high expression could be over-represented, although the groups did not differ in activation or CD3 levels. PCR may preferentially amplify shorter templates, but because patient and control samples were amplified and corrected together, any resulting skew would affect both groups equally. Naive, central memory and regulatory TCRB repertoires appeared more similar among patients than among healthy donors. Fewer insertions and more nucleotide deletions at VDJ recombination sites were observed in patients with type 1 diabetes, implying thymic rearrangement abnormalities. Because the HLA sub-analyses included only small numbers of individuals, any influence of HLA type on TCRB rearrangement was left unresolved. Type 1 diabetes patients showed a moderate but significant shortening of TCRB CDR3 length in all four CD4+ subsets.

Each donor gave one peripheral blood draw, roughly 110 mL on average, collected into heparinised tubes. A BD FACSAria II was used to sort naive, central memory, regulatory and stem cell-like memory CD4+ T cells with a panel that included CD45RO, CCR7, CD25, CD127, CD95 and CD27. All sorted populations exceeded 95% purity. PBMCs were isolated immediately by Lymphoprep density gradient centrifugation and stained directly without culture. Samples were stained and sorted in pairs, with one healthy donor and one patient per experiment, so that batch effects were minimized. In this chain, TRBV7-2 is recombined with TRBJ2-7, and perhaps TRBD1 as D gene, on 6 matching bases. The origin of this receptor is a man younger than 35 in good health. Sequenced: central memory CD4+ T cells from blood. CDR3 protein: CASSLVDRYYEQYF. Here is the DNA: TGTGCCAGCAGCTTAGTCGACAGGTACTACGAGCAGTACTTC. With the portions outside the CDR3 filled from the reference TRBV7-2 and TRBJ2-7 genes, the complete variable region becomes GAGVSQSPSNKVTEKGKDVELRCDPISGHTALYWYRQSLGQGLEFLIYFQGNSAPDKSGLPSDRFSAERTGGSVSTLTIQRTQQEDSAVYLCASSLVDRYYEQYFGPGTRLTVT.